The rows below give T cell receptor beta chains drawn from one sample of a study of neurological immune-mediated disorders. From the 5' RACE reads, TCRdb called clonotypes with MiXCR, one entry per CDR3 protein. Altogether fewer than 85,000 distinct CDR3 sequences are present, 3.5% to 5% being singletons, with the ten largest covering 1% to 1.5%. Input material: PBMCs. These receptors were obtained from a man aged 30 to 39 with multiple sclerosis. CDR3s include the opening cysteine and the closing phenylalanine or tryptophan. D genes are given only for firm matches. Clone size appears in some rows only: once, few, many, or a class for an expanded clone.

many,TRBV27,NA,TRBJ2-3,TGTGCCAGCAGCCCAGGGGGGGGGGAAGATACGCAGTATTTT,CASSPGGGEDTQYF
many,TRBV29-1,TRBD2,TRBJ2-3,TGCAGCGCACGCGGGGGGGCGACAGATACGCAGTATTTT,CSARGGATDTQYF
many,TRBV5-1,TRBD1,TRBJ2-5,TGCGCCAGCAGCTTATTCGGTGACAGGGGTGAGACCCAGTACTTC,CASSLFGDRGETQYF
many,TRBV20-1,TRBD1,TRBJ2-3,TGCAGTGCAAGGACAGGGTATAGCACAGATACGCAGTATTTT,CSARTGYSTDTQYF
many,TRBV20-1,NA,TRBJ2-2,TGCAGTGCTAGAGGGATCGGGGAGCTGTTTTTT,CSARGIGELFF
many,TRBV14,NA,TRBJ2-2,TGTGCCAGCAGCCAAGATCCTTCGCAGGTTCCATTCACCGGGGAGCTGTTTTTT,CASSQDPSQVPFTGELFF
NA,TRBV5-6,NA,TRBJ2-1,TGTGCCAGCAGCTTGGTGGCAGGTGAGCAGTTCTTC,CASSLVAGEQFF
many,TRBV20-1,TRBD1,TRBJ1-4,TGCAGTGCTAGACTGACAGGGGATCATGAAAAACTGTTTTTT,CSARLTGDHEKLFF
many,TRBV6-6,NA,TRBJ1-1,TGTGCCAGCAGTCCCTCCGGGGTTGTGCCTGAAGCTTTCTTT,CASSPSGVVPEAFF
many,TRBV7-9,TRBD1,TRBJ2-7,TGTGCCAGCAGTTCTGGGACAGGGACCTACGAGCAGTACTTC,CASSSGTGTYEQYF
many,TRBV5-1,TRBD1,TRBJ2-5,TGCGCCAGCAGCTCGGCCGCCCGGGACAGAGGAGAGACCCAGTACTTC,CASSSAARDRGETQYF
many,TRBV18,NA,TRBJ1-1,TGTGCCAGCTCACCAGAATTGGCCACTGAAGCTTTCTTT,CASSPELATEAFF
many,TRBV20-1,TRBD1,TRBJ2-1,TGCAGTGCTAGAGACCCCGACAGGGGGGGTTACAATGAGCAGTTCTTC,CSARDPDRGGYNEQFF
many,TRBV2,NA,TRBJ2-3,TGTGCCAGCAGTGAAGGGGAGACCTCTAAGTATTTT,CASSEGETSKYF
NA,TRBV5-6,NA,TRBJ1-2,TGTGCCAGCACCCCGAACAGGGCGTATGGCTACACCTTC,CASTPNRAYGYTF
many,TRBV6-5,NA,TRBJ1-3,TGTGCCAGCAGTTATGAGGTTGGAAACACCATATATTTT,CASSYEVGNTIYF
many,TRBV5-1,NA,TRBJ2-1,TGCGCCAGCAGCCCCAGGACCGGTGACAATGAGCAGTTCTTC,CASSPRTGDNEQFF
many,TRBV29-1,NA,TRBJ1-5,TGCAGCGTTATTTCCCTTGGGAGCAATCAGCCCCAGCATTTT,CSVISLGSNQPQHF
many,TRBV9,NA,TRBJ2-6,TGTGCCAGCAGCTCCGAGGCCCAGGGCGGGTTCCGGGCCAACGTCCTGACTTTC,CASSSEAQGGFRANVLTF
many,TRBV3-1,TRBD1,TRBJ2-7,TGTGCCAGCAGCCACACCCGAACCGACAGGGAACGTCACAACGAGCAGTACTTC,CASSHTRTDRERHNEQYF
many,TRBV7-9,NA,TRBJ1-1,TGTGCCAGCAGCCCTCAGGTGACTGAAGCTTTCTTT,CASSPQVTEAFF
many,TRBV6-5,TRBD1,TRBJ1-2,TGTGCCAGTACAGGGGGCGCGGACTATGGCTACACCTTC,CASTGGADYGYTF
many,TRBV14,NA,TRBJ2-2,TGTGCCAGCAGCCAAGATCGGTCCCCCTCAGCGGGGACAACGACCGGGGAGCTGTTTTTT,CASSQDRSPSAGTTTGELFF
many,TRBV20-1,TRBD2,TRBJ2-3,TGCAGTGCTCGCGGGGGGGGCCACGTCAATACGCAGTATTTT,CSARGGGHVNTQYF